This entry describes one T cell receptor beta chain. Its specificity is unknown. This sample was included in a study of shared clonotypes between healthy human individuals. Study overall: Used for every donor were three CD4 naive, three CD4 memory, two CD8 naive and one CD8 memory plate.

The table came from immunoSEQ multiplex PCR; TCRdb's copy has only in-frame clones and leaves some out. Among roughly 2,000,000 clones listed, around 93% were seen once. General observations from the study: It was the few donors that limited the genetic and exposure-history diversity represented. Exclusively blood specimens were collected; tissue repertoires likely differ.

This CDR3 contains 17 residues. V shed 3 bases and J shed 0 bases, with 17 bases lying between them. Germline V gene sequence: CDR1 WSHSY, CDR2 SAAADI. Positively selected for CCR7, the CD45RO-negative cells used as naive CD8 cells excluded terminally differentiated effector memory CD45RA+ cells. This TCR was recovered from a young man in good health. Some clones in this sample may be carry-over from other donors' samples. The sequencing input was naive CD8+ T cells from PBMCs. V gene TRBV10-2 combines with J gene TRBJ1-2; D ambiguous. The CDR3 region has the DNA TGCGCCAGCAGTGATCAGGACCTCCCCGGGACTAACTATGGCTACACCTTC. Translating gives CASSDQDLPGTNYGYTF.